These 31 T cell receptor beta chains share one sample of origin, sequenced in a study of cytomegalovirus exposure and HLA in healthy donors. A multiplex PCR was run with 60 Vbeta primers and 13 Jbeta primers. Assay: immunoSEQ multiplex PCR; the TCRdb copy retains only in-frame clones and omits some. This repertoire shows 200,000 to 250,000 clones, 70% found once; its top ten account for 2.6%. The source material was PBMCs. The source of these receptors is a man in his forties in good health and CMV-seropositive.

The chain links TRBV6-1 to TRBJ1-1; possible D gene TRBD1, 6 bases. Between the trimmed V and J ends, which lost 8 bases and 3 bases, there was a span of 10 bases. The CDR3 runs to 12 residues. Looked up from germline, CDR1 is MNHNS and CDR2 is SASEGT. The CDR3 is CASGRGDTEAFF. The CDR3 coding sequence is TGTGCCAGCGGGAGGGGGGACACTGAAGCTTTCTTT.

This clone was counted only a few times. Sequence at one end of the junction differs from germline and may be a read error. This rearrangement joins TRBV11-2 to TRBJ2-7; tentatively, D is TRBD2 (6 bases). The CDR3 covers 15 residues. Germline CDR1 SGHAT, CDR2 FQNNGV. This CDR3 is CASSPTRGFGGEQYF. CDR3 nucleotides: TGCGCCAGCAGCCCCACACGGGGATTCGGAGGGGAGCAGTACTTC.

The chain links TRBV27 to TRBJ2-7, with D tentatively TRBD2 (5 bases). The CDR3 length is 13 residues. V was shortened by 2 bases and J by 6 bases, with 11 bases between the two germline ends. The germline V gene has CDR1 MNHEY and CDR2 SMNVEV (reference sequence). CDR3 bases: TGTGCCAGCAGTTTAGAGGGTTACGGCGAGCAGTACTTC. Its translation: CASSLEGYGEQYF.

The chain employs TRBV7-9 and TRBJ2-1; tentatively, D is TRBD1 (5 bases). From germline, CDR1 is SEHNR and CDR2 FQNEAQ (reference sequence). The length of the CDR3 is 15 residues. The ends were cut back, 2 bases at V and 4 bases at J, with 12 bases in the middle. In DNA, the CDR3 is TGTGCCAGCAGCTTATTTAGGGGCGGATACAATGAGCAGTTCTTC. The encoded protein is CASSLFRGGYNEQFF.

This chain joins TRBV7-6 and TRBJ2-5; 7 nucleotides line up with TRBD1. CDR1 SGHVS and CDR2 FNYEAQ come from the germline V gene. This CDR3 has 13 residues. The V and J ends lost 5 bases and 9 bases, in that order; junction bases with no gene match: 9. Written as DNA, the CDR3 is TGTGCCAGCAGCCCGGGACCCCAGGGGGCCCAGTACTTC. Its protein product is CASSPGPQGAQYF.

The rearrangement uses TRBV5-1 and TRBJ2-1, with TRBD2 as a possible D gene (7 bases). The CDR3 length is 17 residues. Germline V gene lookup returns CDR1 SGHRS and CDR2 YFSETQ. V lost 0 bases and J 7 bases, leaving 20 bases between the germline ends. In DNA, the CDR3 is TGCGCCAGCAGCTTGGCTGGAGGGGGGGGACCGAGGAATGAGCAGTTCTTC. Residues: CASSLAGGGGPRNEQFF.

This chain links TRBV5-1 with TRBJ1-6; D is unclear. CDR3 length: 14 amino acids. Germline lookup yields CDR1 SGHRS and CDR2 YFSETQ. V lost 0 bases and J lost 3, with 4 bases in between. This chain's CDR3 is CASSLDNYNSPLHF. CDR3 bases: TGCGCCAGCAGCTTGGACAACTATAATTCACCCCTCCACTTT.

The chain links TRBV6-1 to TRBJ1-2; 7 bases map to TRBD1. CDR3 length: 14 amino acids. V was clipped by 4 bases and J by 7 bases; unmatched bases: 9. CDR1 and CDR2 (germline): MNHNS, SASEGT. The CDR3 bases are TGTGCCAGCAGTGTACCAGACAGGGTCGGTGGCTACACCTTC. It translates to CASSVPDRVGGYTF.

CDR3 sequence: CASSRPLVSEQVTDTQYF. CDR3 in DNA: TGTGCCAGCAGCCGGCCTCTTGTCAGCGAACAGGTTACAGATACGCAGTATTTT. The rearrangement joins TRBV4-2 to TRBJ2-3; D is perhaps TRBD1 (5 bases). Between the trimmed V and J ends, which lost 4 bases and 3 bases, there was a span of 23 bases. The CDR3 length is 18 residues. Germline V CDR1 and CDR2: LGHNA, YNFKEQ.

There are a few counts of this clone. V gene TRBV9 combines with J gene TRBJ1-4; 9 bases map to TRBD1. Trimming took 3 bases from V and 7 from J; bases not matched to a gene: 7. This CDR3 region has 15 residues. Germline CDR1 and CDR2: SGDLS and YYNGEE. The CDR3 DNA sequence: TGTGCCAGCAGCGCTGGGACAGGGAAGGTTGAAAAACTGTTTTTT. Its protein product is CASSAGTGKVEKLFF.

The chain employs TRBV2 and TRBJ2-7; 9 bases are a match to TRBD1. CDR3 size: 14 residues. The junction had 9 bases not matched to a gene; V was cut back by 5 bases and J by 7 bases. Looked up from germline, CDR1 is SNHLY and CDR2 is FYNNEI. The CDR3 region is CASSTMGQGKEQYF. The CDR3 bases are TGTGCCAGCAGTACTATGGGACAGGGAAAAGAGCAGTACTTC.

This chain links TRBV14 with TRBJ2-7, with D uncertain. Per germline, CDR1 SGHDN and CDR2 FVKESK. The CDR3 is 11 amino acids. Deletions cut 4 bases from V and 1 base from J, with 2 bases between. DNA for the CDR3: TGTGCCAGCAGCCCATCCTACGAGCAGTACTTC. It translates to CASSPSYEQYF.

This chain uses TRBV28 with TRBJ2-5, with TRBD1 as a possible D gene (6 bases). Germline V gene lookup returns CDR1 MDHEN and CDR2 SYDVKM. Trimming pared 4 bases from V and 2 bases from J, leaving 14 bases between. This CDR3 region has 15 residues. CDR3 loop: CASSSIPTGQETQYF. The DNA for the CDR3 is TGTGCCAGCAGTTCCATACCGACAGGTCAAGAGACCCAGTACTTC.

Concerning this clone itself: Sequence at one end of the junction differs from germline and may be a read error. V is TRBV7-9 and J is TRBJ1-2, with D perhaps TRBD1 (6 bases). Germline CDR1 and CDR2: SEHNR and FQNEAQ (reference sequence). This CDR3 comprises 15 residues. This chain's CDR3 is CSSSSAGTWDYGYTF. CDR3 in DNA: TGTTCCAGCAGCTCTGCCGGGACATGGGACTATGGCTACACCTTC.

The chain employs TRBV6-5 and TRBJ1-6; no firm D call. Germline CDR1 reads MNHEY; CDR2 reads SVGAGI. Trimming left V 2 bases short and J 0 bases short, with 8 bases between. The CDR3 is 16 amino acids. CDR3 in amino acids: CASSYMGSSYNSPLHF. CDR3 bases: TGTGCCAGCAGTTACATGGGGAGCTCCTATAATTCACCCCTCCACTTT.

The chain combines TRBV2 with TRBJ1-3; TRBD1 matches at 8 bases. The germline V gene encodes CDR1 SNHLY and CDR2 FYNNEI. J gave up 4 bases and V 3 bases, and 8 bases lay outside the gene matches. The CDR3 length is 16 residues. The DNA of the CDR3 is TGTGCCAGCAGTGAGAGGCAGGGGGCACAAGGAAACACCATATATTTT. Residues: CASSERQGAQGNTIYF.

This chain uses TRBV2 with TRBJ1-2, with TRBD1 matching over 12 bases. The CDR3 extends over 16 amino acids. V lost 6 bases and J lost 7; bases outside the gene matches: 12. Per the germline V gene, CDR1 is SNHLY and CDR2 is FYNNEI. CDR3 DNA sequence: TGTGCCAGCAGGCCAGGGACAGGGGGCGCTCAGAGTGGCTACACCTTC. Residues: CASRPGTGGAQSGYTF. The variable domain in full, completed from reference TRBV2 and TRBJ1-2, reads EPEVTQTPSHQVTQMGQEVILRCVPISNHLYFYWYRQILGQKVEFLVSFYNNEISEKSEIFDDQFSVERPDGSNFTLKIRSTKLEDSAMYFCASRPGTGGAQSGYTFGSGTRLTVV.

This chain uses TRBV6-5 with TRBJ2-2; a possible D gene is TRBD2 (5 bases). V was trimmed by 5 bases and J by 6 bases, leaving 10 bases between them. This CDR3 is built from 13 residues. Germline CDR1 MNHEY, CDR2 SVGAGI. CDR3 coding DNA: TGTGCCAGCAGTGAAGGGAGCTCCGGGGAGCTGTTTTTT. Amino acids: CASSEGSSGELFF.

This clone was found a few times. The chain has TRBV5-4 and TRBJ1-1; D not certain. Germline loops: CDR1 SGHNT, CDR2 YYREEE (reference sequence). Trimming took 0 bases from V and 8 from J, leaving 11 bases between them. This CDR3 has 13 amino acids. The CDR3 reads CASSLGQTVEAFF. The CDR3 region has the DNA TGTGCCAGCAGCTTGGGACAAACGGTAGAAGCTTTCTTT.

The chain couples TRBV19 to TRBJ2-5; possibly TRBD1 for D (5 bases). V was clipped by 3 bases and J by 1 base, with 9 bases between them. This CDR3 comprises 14 residues. Germline V lookup: CDR1 LNHDA, CDR2 SQIVND (reference sequence). The CDR3 loop reads CASSMSRGQETQYF. The CDR3 region has the DNA TGTGCCAGTAGTATGAGTAGGGGCCAAGAGACCCAGTACTTC.

The CDR3 nucleotides read TGTGCCAGCAGTCAAGGGGGCACCTATGGCTACACCTTC. Protein: CASSQGGTYGYTF. The chain joins TRBV5-4 to TRBJ1-2; 7 positions match TRBD1. With V trimmed by 5 bases and J by 4 bases, 5 bases remained unmatched. The CDR3 length is 13 residues. Germline V gene sequence: CDR1 SGHNT, CDR2 YYREEE (reference sequence).

This clone has a handful of counts. The chain has TRBV6-5 and TRBJ1-6, with D unresolved. There are 16 residues in the CDR3. Germline V gene lookup returns CDR1 MNHEY and CDR2 SVGAGI. The germline V and J ends were trimmed by 0 bases and 9 bases, with 15 bases remaining between them. The CDR3 is CASSYSKQSPVSPLHF. The CDR3 region has the DNA TGTGCCAGCAGTTACTCGAAACAGAGCCCCGTTTCACCCCTCCACTTT.

The rearrangement uses TRBV4-1 and TRBJ2-3; TRBD2 aligns across 8 bases. The junction had 15 bases not matched to a gene; V was cut back by 0 bases and J by 10 bases. Germline-derived CDR1 and CDR2 are MGHRA and YSYEKL. The CDR3 extends over 17 amino acids. This CDR3 reads CASSQDRGLEGEEAQYF. The CDR3, as DNA: TGCGCCAGCAGCCAAGATCGGGGACTAGAGGGGGAGGAGGCGCAGTATTTT.

CDR3: CAISPGDSSYGYTF. The DNA of the CDR3 is TGTGCCATCTCTCCGGGGGACTCCAGCTATGGCTACACCTTC. The chain uses TRBV10-3 and TRBJ1-2; D might be TRBD1 (5 bases). V was cut by 8 bases and J by 4 bases, with 17 bases left in between. Germline CDR1 is ENHRY and CDR2 is SYGVKD. The CDR3 runs 14 residues.

This clone came up a few times. The chain joins TRBV2 to TRBJ2-7; 7 bases agree with TRBD2. The V gene end was trimmed by 8 bases and the J gene end by 5 bases; junction bases not matched to a gene: 12. The CDR3 is 14 residues long. Per germline, CDR1 SNHLY and CDR2 FYNNEI. The DNA for the CDR3 is TGTGCCAGCTTGACCGGGACTACCAGAAACGAGCAGTACTTC. Translating gives CASLTGTTRNEQYF. Variable domain in full (rest from reference TRBV2 and TRBJ2-7): EPEVTQTPSHQVTQMGQEVILRCVPISNHLYFYWYRQILGQKVEFLVSFYNNEISEKSEIFDDQFSVERPDGSNFTLKIRSTKLEDSAMYFCASLTGTTRNEQYFGPGTRLTVT.

This chain joins TRBV7-9 and TRBJ1-1; D not resolved. The CDR3 sequence is 11 residues long. CDR1 SEHNR and CDR2 FQNEAQ come from the germline V gene (reference sequence). The V end lost 8 bases, the J end lost 1 base, and 5 bases lay between the germline ends. CDR3: CASRQNTEAFF. Here the CDR3 DNA reads TGTGCCAGCCGACAGAACACTGAAGCTTTCTTT. The variable domain in full, completed from reference TRBV7-9 and TRBJ1-1, reads DTGVSQNPRHKITKRGQNVTFRCDPISEHNRLYWYRQTLGQGPEFLTYFQNEAQLEKSRLLSDRFSAERPKGSFSTLEIQRTEQGDSAMYLCASRQNTEAFFGQGTRLTVV.

The chain uses TRBV29-1 and TRBJ2-2; 7 bases are shared with TRBD1. Looked up from germline, CDR1 is SQVTM and CDR2 is ANQGSEA. This CDR3 is 18 amino acids long. Trimming took 0 bases from V and 2 from J; bases not matched to a gene: 12. The CDR3 nucleotides are TGCAGCGTTGAAGATCCCCCACCCGGGACAGCCAACACCGGGGAGCTGTTTTTT. The encoded protein is CSVEDPPPGTANTGELFF.

This clone was counted a few times. The chain joins TRBV9 to TRBJ2-1; D might be TRBD2 (6 bases). Germline V CDR1 and CDR2: SGDLS, YYNGEE. The CDR3 runs to 16 residues. Trimming left V 2 bases short and J 7 bases short, with 19 bases between. The CDR3: CASSVGGGLPQNEQFF. CDR3 nucleotide sequence: TGTGCCAGCAGCGTTGGTGGGGGACTTCCGCAGAATGAGCAGTTCTTC. The full variable domain, its missing parts supplied by reference TRBV9 and TRBJ2-1, is DSGVTQTPKHLITATGQRVTLRCSPRSGDLSVYWYQQSLDQGLQFLIQYYNGEERAKGNILERFSAQQFPDLHSELNLSSLELGDSALYFCASSVGGGLPQNEQFFGPGTRLTVL.

The J gene is TRBJ1-1, the V gene TRBV5-1, with 8 bases matching TRBD1. J was trimmed by 3 bases and V by 10 bases; bases with no gene match: 20. This CDR3 spans 17 amino acids. Germline values: CDR1 SGHRS, CDR2 YFSETQ. The CDR3 is CASMPQGAGSGDTEAFF. In nucleotides, the CDR3 is TGCGCCTCAATGCCCCAGGGGGCGGGAAGTGGAGACACTGAAGCTTTCTTT.

The gene calls are TRBV13 and TRBJ1-2, with 7 bases aligning to TRBD1. The CDR3 runs to 14 residues. Unmatched junction bases numbered 5, after V lost 4 bases and J lost 3 bases. Per germline, CDR1 PRHDT and CDR2 FYEKMQ (reference sequence). CDR3 residues: CASSSGDSHYGYTF. The CDR3 nucleotides are TGTGCCAGCAGCTCGGGGGACAGTCACTATGGCTACACCTTC.

The chain couples TRBV7-2 to TRBJ2-4; 7 bases match TRBD1. This CDR3 has 14 residues. Trimming took 4 bases from V and 8 from J; bases not matched to a gene: 8. Germline V gene data show CDR1 as SGHTA and CDR2 as FQGNSA. CDR3 DNA sequence: TGTGCCAGCAGCTCGACAGGGACCAGCGACATTCAGTACTTC. Translation gives CASSSTGTSDIQYF.